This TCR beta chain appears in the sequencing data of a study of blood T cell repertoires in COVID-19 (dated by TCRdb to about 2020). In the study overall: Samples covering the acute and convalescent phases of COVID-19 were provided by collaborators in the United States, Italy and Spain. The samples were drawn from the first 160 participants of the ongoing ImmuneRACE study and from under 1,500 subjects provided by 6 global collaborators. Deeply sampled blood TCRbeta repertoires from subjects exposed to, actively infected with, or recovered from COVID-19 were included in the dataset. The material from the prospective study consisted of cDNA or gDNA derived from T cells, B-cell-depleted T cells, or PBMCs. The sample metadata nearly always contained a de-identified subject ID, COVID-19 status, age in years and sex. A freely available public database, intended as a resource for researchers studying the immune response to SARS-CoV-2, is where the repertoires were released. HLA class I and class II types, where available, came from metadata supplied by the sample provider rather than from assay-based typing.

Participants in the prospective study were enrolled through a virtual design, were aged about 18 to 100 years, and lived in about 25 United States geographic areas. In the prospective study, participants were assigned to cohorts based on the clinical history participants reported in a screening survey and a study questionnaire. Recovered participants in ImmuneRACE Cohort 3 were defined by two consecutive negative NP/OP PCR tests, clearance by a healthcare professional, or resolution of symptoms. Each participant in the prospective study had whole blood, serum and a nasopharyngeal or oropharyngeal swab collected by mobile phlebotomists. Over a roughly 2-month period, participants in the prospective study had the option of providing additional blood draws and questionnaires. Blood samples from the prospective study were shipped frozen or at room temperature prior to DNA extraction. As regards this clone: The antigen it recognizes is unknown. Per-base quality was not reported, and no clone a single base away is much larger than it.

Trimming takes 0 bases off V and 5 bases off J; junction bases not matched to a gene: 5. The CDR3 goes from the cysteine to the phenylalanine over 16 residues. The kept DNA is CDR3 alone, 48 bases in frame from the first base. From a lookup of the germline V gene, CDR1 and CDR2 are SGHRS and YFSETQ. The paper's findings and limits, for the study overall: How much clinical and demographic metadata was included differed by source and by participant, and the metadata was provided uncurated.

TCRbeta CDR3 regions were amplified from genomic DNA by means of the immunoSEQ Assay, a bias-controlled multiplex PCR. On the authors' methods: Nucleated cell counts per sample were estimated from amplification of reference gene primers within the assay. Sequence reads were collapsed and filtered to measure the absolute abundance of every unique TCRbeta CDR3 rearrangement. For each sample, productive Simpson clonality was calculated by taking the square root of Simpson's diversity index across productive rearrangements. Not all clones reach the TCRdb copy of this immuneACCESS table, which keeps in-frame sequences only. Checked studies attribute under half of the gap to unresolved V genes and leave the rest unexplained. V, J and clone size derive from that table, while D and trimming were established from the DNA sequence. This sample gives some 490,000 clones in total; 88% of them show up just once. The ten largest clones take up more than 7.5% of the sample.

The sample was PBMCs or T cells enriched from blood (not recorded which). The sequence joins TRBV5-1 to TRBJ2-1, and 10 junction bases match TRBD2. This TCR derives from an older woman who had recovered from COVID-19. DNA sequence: TGCGCCAGCAGCTTGGGTTGGACTAGCGGCAACAATGAGCAGTTCTTC. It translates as CASSLGWTSGNNEQFF. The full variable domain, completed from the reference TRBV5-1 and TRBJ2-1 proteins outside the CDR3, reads KAGVTQTPRYLIKTRGQQVTLSCSPISGHRSVSWYQQTPGQGLQFLFEYFSETQRNKGNFPGRFSGRQFSNSRSEMNVSTLELGDSALYLCASSLGWTSGNNEQFFGPGTRLTVL.